The following is a T cell receptor (beta chain) sequence with its context. A much larger clone differs by one base, so this may be a read error. The data were taken from a study of regulatory T cells in long-lasting Graves disease. Regarding time point: newly diagnosed GD, antithyroid drugs for less than 3 months. The TCR library was prepared using RNA isolated from PBMCs. Sequencing libraries for TCR beta were prepared with iRepertoire HTBI primers and Arm-PCR of CDR3 regions. From the multiplex PCR reads, TCRdb called clonotypes with MiXCR, one entry per CDR3 protein. This table holds around 400,000 distinct CDR3 sequences, about a sixth found once. Germline loops: CDR1 MNHEY, CDR2 SVGEGT. Unmatched junction bases numbered 16, after V lost 8 bases and J lost 8 bases. The CDR3 is 15 residues long.

The sample in question was peripheral blood mononuclear cells (PBMCs), obtained at new diagnosis, from a patient treated with antithyroid drugs. This TCR was recovered from a female donor with Graves disease. This chain connects TRBV6-2 or TRBV6-3 to TRBJ1-2; 8 bases align to TRBD1. The CDR3 region is CASGGWVDRAIGYTF. CDR3 coding DNA: TGTGCCAGCGGTGGATGGGTGGACAGGGCGATCGGCTACACCTTC.